Below are 14 T cell receptor beta chains sequenced from a single sample in a study of cytomegalovirus exposure and HLA in healthy donors. This table comes from immunoSEQ multiplex PCR, and its TCRdb copy is limited to in-frame clones, with some not included. This table has 66,000 or so clones, about 97% appearing once. The sample was PBMCs. The receptors originated from a woman younger than 30 in good health and CMV-seropositive.

The V gene is TRBV30, the J gene TRBJ1-1; D possibly corresponds to TRBD1 (6 bases). Trimming pared 2 bases from V and 0 bases from J, leaving 13 bases between. This CDR3 is 15 amino acids long. Germline lookup yields CDR1 GTSNPN and CDR2 SVGIG (reference sequence). For the CDR3, the DNA is TGTGCCTGGAGTAGGTGGGGGGGCATGAACACTGAAGCTTTCTTT. It encodes CAWSRWGGMNTEAFF. Using reference TRBV30 and TRBJ1-1 for the parts outside the CDR3, the full variable domain is SQTIHQWPATLVQPVGSPLSLECTVEGTSNPNLYWYRQAAGRGLQLLFYSVGIGQISSEVPQNLSASRPQDRQFILSSKKLLLSDSGFYLCAWSRWGGMNTEAFFGQGTRLTVV.

This chain joins TRBV5-1 and TRBJ2-2, with D possibly being TRBD2 (5 bases). This CDR3 spans 16 amino acids. Germline lookup yields CDR1 SGHRS and CDR2 YFSETQ. With 2 bases removed from V and 4 bases from J, the gap between germline ends came to 15 bases. DNA for the CDR3: TGCGCCAGCAGCTTTTCCGGGGTAGAAGCCACCGGGGAGCTGTTTTTT. It encodes CASSFSGVEATGELFF.

This chain joins TRBV4-1 and TRBJ2-5; 8 bases agree with TRBD1. Germline V gene lookup returns CDR1 MGHRA and CDR2 YSYEKL. V dropped 5 bases and J dropped 4; count of bases not matched to a gene: 3. The length of the CDR3 is 13 residues. CDR3 amino acids: CASSAGQAETQYF. The DNA for the CDR3 is TGCGCCAGCAGCGCGGGACAGGCAGAGACCCAGTACTTC.

The chain joins TRBV7-6 to TRBJ2-1; maybe TRBD2 (6 bases). V was trimmed by 1 base and J by 0 bases, leaving 10 bases between them. The CDR3 spans 16 residues. Germline CDR1 is SGHVS and CDR2 is FNYEAQ. The CDR3 region is CASSLVEGSSYNEQFF. DNA for the CDR3: TGTGCCAGCAGCTTAGTGGAGGGGAGCTCCTACAATGAGCAGTTCTTC. Full variable domain (rest looked up from reference TRBV7-6 and TRBJ2-1): GAGVSQSPRYKVTKRGQDVALRCDPISGHVSLYWYRQALGQGPEFLTYFNYEAQQDKSGLPNDRFSAERPEGSISTLTIQRTEQRDSAMYRCASSLVEGSSYNEQFFGPGTRLTVL.

This clone was seen just once. This chain uses TRBV5-5 with TRBJ2-7; D might be TRBD2 (6 bases). From germline, CDR1 is SGHKS and CDR2 YYEKEE (reference sequence). The CDR3 is made up of 16 amino acids. The V end lost 0 bases, the J end lost 1 base, and 14 bases lay between the germline ends. CDR3 nucleotides: TGTGCCAGCAGCTTGGGAGCGGGTTTTCTTTCCTACGAGCAGTACTTC. It is translated as CASSLGAGFLSYEQYF. Filled out from reference TRBV5-5 and TRBJ2-7, the complete variable domain reads DAGVTQSPTHLIKTRGQQVTLRCSPISGHKSVSWYQQVLGQGPQFIFQYYEKEERGRGNFPDRFSARQFPNYSSELNVNALLLGDSALYLCASSLGAGFLSYEQYFGPGTRLTVT.

This clone was recorded only once. This chain joins TRBV5-6 and TRBJ2-1; tentative D call: TRBD2 (5 bases). V was cut by 0 bases and J by 7 bases, with 11 bases left in between. This CDR3 is built from 14 residues. CDR1 SGHDT and CDR2 YYEEEE come from the germline V gene. CDR3 bases: TGTGCCAGCAGCTTGGCCGGTTCGGGGAATGAGCAGTTCTTC. This sequence encodes CASSLAGSGNEQFF.

The rearrangement uses TRBV6-5 and TRBJ1-5; 8 nucleotides line up with TRBD1. Germline CDR1 is MNHEY and CDR2 is SVGAGI. The V segment lost 4 bases and the J segment 1 base; nucleotides outside the gene matches: 6. This CDR3 contains 16 residues. CDR3 amino acids: CASSSAGGFSNQPQHF. The CDR3 DNA follows: TGTGCCAGCAGTTCGGCAGGGGGCTTCAGCAATCAGCCCCAGCATTTT.

The rearrangement links TRBV19 to TRBJ1-4; 7 bases map to TRBD1. The V gene end was trimmed by 6 bases and the J gene end by 0 bases; junction bases not matched to a gene: 7. CDR1 and CDR2 from the germline V gene are LNHDA and SQIVND (reference sequence). The CDR3 spans 16 residues. For the CDR3, the DNA is TGTGCCAGTAGAAATACAGGGGCCCCAACTAATGAAAAACTGTTTTTT. Translation: CASRNTGAPTNEKLFF.

In its sample, this clone was seen once. The chain links TRBV29-1 to TRBJ2-3; 10 bases match TRBD1. Germline V gene lookup returns CDR1 SQVTM and CDR2 ANQGSEA. J lost 0 bases, V lost 6 bases, and 3 bases had no gene match. There are 14 residues in the CDR3. CDR3 nucleotide sequence: TGCAGCGTACCGGACAGGGGGAGCACAGATACGCAGTATTTT. Translated: CSVPDRGSTDTQYF.

In its sample, this clone was seen once. V and J are TRBV4-1 and TRBJ1-5; D may be TRBD1 (6 bases). Germline CDR1 reads MGHRA; CDR2 reads YSYEKL. V lost 0 bases, J lost 1 base, and 19 bases lay in between. The CDR3 runs 19 residues. CDR3 bases: TGCGCCAGCAGCCAAGATGACCCTATACAGGGTCCAAGCAATCAGCCCCAGCATTTT. This gives the protein CASSQDDPIQGPSNQPQHF.

In the case of this clone: The same CDR3 arises from other DNA sequences in this sample as well. The genes are TRBV18 and TRBJ2-1, with 7 bases fitting TRBD2. Germline loops: CDR1 KGHSH, CDR2 LQKENI. The CDR3 extends over 15 amino acids. The junction had 2 bases not matched to a gene; V was cut back by 2 bases and J by 1 base. CDR3 DNA: TGTGCCAGCTCACCAGCTAGCGGATCCTACAATGAGCAGTTCTTC. It translates to CASSPASGSYNEQFF. The complete variable domain, with remaining parts taken from reference TRBV18 and TRBJ2-1, reads NAGVMQNPRHLVRRRGQEARLRCSPMKGHSHVYWYRQLPEEGLKFMVYLQKENIIDESGMPKERFSAEFPKEGPSILRIQQVVRGDSAAYFCASSPASGSYNEQFFGPGTRLTVL.

The V call is TRBV28, the J call TRBJ2-3; 8 nucleotides agree with TRBD2. The V and J ends lost 6 bases and 5 bases, in that order; junction bases with no gene match: 7. In germline, CDR1 is MDHEN, CDR2 SYDVKM. This CDR3 is 14 amino acids long. CDR3 region: CASRTGRGQDTQYF. Here the CDR3 DNA reads TGTGCCAGCAGAACCGGGAGGGGCCAAGATACGCAGTATTTT.

The chain is built from TRBV28 and TRBJ2-1; 8 nucleotides line up with TRBD1. CDR3 length: 18 amino acids. V was pared by 6 bases and J by 1 base, with 14 bases of the junction left unmatched. Germline V gene sequence: CDR1 MDHEN, CDR2 SYDVKM. The CDR3 loop is CASRPPPRQGPSYNEQFF. The CDR3 DNA sequence: TGTGCCAGCAGACCTCCCCCACGACAGGGGCCATCCTACAATGAGCAGTTCTTC. The full variable domain, completed using reference TRBV28 and TRBJ2-1, is DVKVTQSSRYLVKRTGEKVFLECVQDMDHENMFWYRQDPGLGLRLIYFSYDVKMKEKGDIPEGYSVSREKKERFSLILESASTNQTSMYLCASRPPPRQGPSYNEQFFGPGTRLTVL.

This clone came up once. This rearrangement joins TRBV19 to TRBJ1-1; D is unclear. The CDR3 consists of 16 residues. CDR1 LNHDA and CDR2 SQIVND come from the germline V gene (reference sequence). The V end lost 4 bases, the J end lost 1 base, and 16 bases lay between the germline ends. Here the CDR3 reads CASSTAARRRNTEAFF. CDR3 DNA sequence: TGTGCCAGTAGTACGGCTGCTCGGAGAAGGAACACTGAAGCTTTCTTT.